The 26 T cell receptor beta chains below all came from one sample that was sequenced in a study of shared clonotypes between healthy human individuals. Using immunoSEQ multiplex PCR, the repertoire was profiled, and TCRdb retains in-frame clones only, with some absent. The repertoire holds roughly 2.2 million clones, less than 95% seen once, with roughly 0.34% in the top ten. Specimen: naive CD4+ T cells from PBMCs. The sample's subset: CD45RA+ positively selected. These receptors all stem from a man aged 18 to 30 in good health. Some clones in this sample may be carry-over from other donors' samples.

This chain links TRBV4-2 with TRBJ2-5; 14 bases align to TRBD2. The V and J ends lost 4 bases and 5 bases, in that order; junction bases with no gene match: 12. The CDR3 is 18 amino acids. The V gene's germline CDR1 is LGHNA and CDR2 YNFKEQ. The CDR3 sequence: CASSPGLAGGHPTETQYF. For the CDR3, the DNA is TGTGCCAGCAGCCCAGGACTAGCGGGAGGTCACCCGACGGAGACCCAGTACTTC.

About this clone itself: The sample has other DNA sequences that encode this CDR3 too. The V gene is TRBV4-1, the J gene TRBJ2-7; 8 bases line up with TRBD2. There are 16 residues in the CDR3. J gave up 4 bases and V 0 bases, and 8 bases lay outside the gene matches. Germline V gene sequence: CDR1 MGHRA, CDR2 YSYEKL. The CDR3 DNA reads as TGCGCCAGCAGCCAAGATTTGCTAGCGGGTGGGTACGAGCAGTACTTC. This sequence encodes CASSQDLLAGGYEQYF.

This chain joins TRBV28 and TRBJ1-1; D remains unclear. Germline V lookup: CDR1 MDHEN, CDR2 SYDVKM. Trimming shortened V by 6 bases and J by 4 bases, and 15 bases separated the two germline ends. There are 14 residues in the CDR3. The CDR3 sequence is CASSPVIAGTEAFF. The CDR3 DNA sequence: TGTGCCAGCAGCCCCGTCATTGCCGGCACTGAAGCTTTCTTT.

Note on this clone: Other nucleotide sequences from this sample produce the same CDR3. The V and J genes are TRBV28 and TRBJ2-5, with no clear D. V lost 6 bases and J 1 base, leaving 6 bases between the germline ends. CDR1 and CDR2 from the germline V gene are MDHEN and SYDVKM. The CDR3 loop spans 12 amino acids. In DNA form, the CDR3 reads TGTGCCAGCAGCTTACTCCAAGAGACCCAGTACTTC. This sequence encodes CASSLLQETQYF.

This clone has more than one count but fewer than ten. J is TRBJ1-1 and V is TRBV30; tentatively, D is TRBD1 (6 bases). The CDR3 consists of 14 residues. CDR1 is GTSNPN, CDR2 SVGIG, per germline (reference sequence). With 3 bases removed from V and 1 base from J, the gap between germline ends came to 12 bases. The CDR3 nucleotides are TGTGCCTGGAGGGAACAGGGTCGGAACACTGAAGCTTTCTTT. Translating gives CAWREQGRNTEAFF.

The V call is TRBV27, the J call TRBJ2-5; 10 bases align to TRBD2. CDR1 and CDR2 (germline): MNHEY, SMNVEV (reference sequence). V shed 5 bases, J shed 4 bases, and the junction held 10 bases outside the gene matches. The CDR3 covers 16 residues. The chain's CDR3 is CASSTYLAGAGETQYF. In nucleotides, the CDR3 is TGTGCCAGCAGTACCTATCTAGCGGGAGCGGGAGAGACCCAGTACTTC.

The chain links TRBV27 to TRBJ2-7; a possible D gene is TRBD1 (6 bases). Looked up from germline, CDR1 is MNHEY and CDR2 is SMNVEV (reference sequence). Trimming shortened V by 6 bases and J by 2 bases, and 14 bases separated the two germline ends. The CDR3 contains 14 residues. The CDR3 loop reads CASRTQGRAYEQYF. DNA for the CDR3: TGTGCCAGCAGGACACAGGGAAGGGCCTACGAGCAGTACTTC.

This rearrangement joins TRBV7-8 to TRBJ2-2, with 8 bases lining up with TRBD2. Per the germline V gene, CDR1 is SGHVS and CDR2 is FQNEAQ. The CDR3 covers 20 residues. The ends lost 5 bases at V and 0 bases at J; junction bases unmatched: 17. The CDR3 loop reads CASSRTPYSLADANTGELFF. The CDR3, as DNA: TGTGCCAGCAGCCGGACACCATACTCACTAGCGGACGCGAACACCGGGGAGCTGTTTTTT.

The gene calls are TRBV6-6 and TRBJ2-7, with 8 nucleotides matching TRBD2. Germline loops: CDR1 MNHNY, CDR2 SVGAGI (reference sequence). The CDR3 extends over 14 amino acids. Losses at the gene ends were 0 bases for V and 5 bases for J; bases not matched to a gene: 3. The CDR3 bases are TGTGCCAGCAGTTACTCCCGGACTAGCCACGAGCAGTACTTC. It is translated as CASSYSRTSHEQYF.

The chain has TRBV5-1 and TRBJ2-3; 7 bases are shared with TRBD2. CDR3 length: 16 residues. In germline, CDR1 is SGHRS, CDR2 YFSETQ. Unmatched junction bases numbered 9, after V lost 4 bases and J lost 1 base. The CDR3 sequence is CASSIPLLARTDTQYF. DNA for the CDR3: TGCGCCAGCAGCATCCCTCTACTAGCGCGCACAGATACGCAGTATTTT.

The chain joins TRBV19 to TRBJ1-1; 9 bases line up with TRBD1. In germline, CDR1 is LNHDA, CDR2 SQIVND (reference sequence). Trimming cost V 5 bases and J 0 bases; bases outside gene matches: 10. The length of the CDR3 is 17 residues. As DNA, the CDR3 is TGTGCCAGTAGTTATCCAAAGGACAGGGGTATGAACACTGAAGCTTTCTTT. It encodes CASSYPKDRGMNTEAFF. Complete variable domain (other parts from reference TRBV19 and TRBJ1-1): DGGITQSPKYLFRKEGQNVTLSCEQNLNHDAMYWYRQDPGQGLRLIYYSQIVNDFQKGDIAEGYSVSREKKESFPLTVTSAQKNPTAFYLCASSYPKDRGMNTEAFFGQGTRLTVV.

The chain couples TRBV7-3 to TRBJ2-1, with a tentative D call TRBD2 (6 bases). Germline lookup yields CDR1 SGHTA and CDR2 FQGTGA. Trimming shortened V by 5 bases and J by 2 bases, and 13 bases separated the two germline ends. This CDR3 has 15 residues. The CDR3 is CASSPIQRAYNEQFF. CDR3 nucleotides: TGTGCCAGCAGCCCCATCCAGCGGGCCTACAATGAGCAGTTCTTC.

The chain is built from TRBV14 and TRBJ2-1; 9 bases are shared with TRBD2. Germline V CDR1 and CDR2: SGHDN, FVKESK. This CDR3 is 17 amino acids long. The V and J ends lost 0 bases and 6 bases, in that order; junction bases with no gene match: 9. The CDR3 region has the DNA TGTGCCAGCAGCCAAGATGTGGCGGGAGGGCCGAGCAATGAGCAGTTCTTC. Amino acid sequence: CASSQDVAGGPSNEQFF.

The J gene is TRBJ2-2, the V gene TRBV5-4; tentatively, D is TRBD2 (6 bases). The germline gives CDR1 SGHNT, CDR2 YYREEE (reference sequence). Trimming took 4 bases from V and 6 from J, leaving 10 bases between them. This CDR3 is 13 amino acids long. CDR3 in amino acids: CASSPSGAGELFF. CDR3 nucleotides: TGTGCCAGCAGCCCCTCGGGGGCCGGGGAGCTGTTTTTT.

This sequence joins TRBV5-4 and TRBJ2-5; no reliable D call. The CDR3 is made up of 14 amino acids. The ends were cut back, 0 bases at V and 3 bases at J, with 9 bases in the middle. Germline V lookup: CDR1 SGHNT, CDR2 YYREEE (reference sequence). The CDR3 protein is CASSLAVGKETQYF. Here the CDR3 DNA reads TGTGCCAGCAGCTTGGCCGTAGGGAAAGAGACCCAGTACTTC.

To note about this clone: Other DNA sequences in this specimen translate into the identical CDR3. The chain couples TRBV14 to TRBJ1-2; D not certain. Germline V gene data show CDR1 as SGHDN and CDR2 as FVKESK. Trimming took off 1 base at V and 8 bases at J, with 8 bases between the two ends. This CDR3 region has 12 residues. CDR3 in amino acids: CASSQGPAGYTF. For the CDR3, the DNA is TGTGCCAGCAGCCAAGGGCCCGCGGGCTACACCTTC.

The J gene is TRBJ2-5, the V gene TRBV4-3; the match to TRBD1 covers 11 bases. Germline V gives CDR1 LGHNA, CDR2 YSLEER. The CDR3 length is 14 residues. V shed 4 bases, J shed 2 bases, and the junction held 0 bases outside the gene matches. The CDR3 DNA reads TGCGCCAGCAGCCGGGACAGGGGGCAAGAGACCCAGTACTTC. Translation: CASSRDRGQETQYF.

The J gene is TRBJ2-1, the V gene TRBV27, with 9 bases fitting TRBD1. The CDR3 runs to 16 residues. From germline, CDR1 is MNHEY and CDR2 SMNVEV (reference sequence). V dropped 6 bases and J dropped 1; count of bases not matched to a gene: 7. The CDR3 sequence is CASRSFGTGSYNEQFF. The CDR3 coding sequence is TGTGCCAGCAGATCCTTCGGGACAGGGTCCTACAATGAGCAGTTCTTC.

This chain links TRBV10-3 with TRBJ2-6; D remains unclear. Germline CDR1 ENHRY, CDR2 SYGVKD. V was trimmed by 6 bases and J by 1 base, leaving 13 bases between them. CDR3 length: 16 residues. CDR3 protein: CAIRQFPESGANVLTF. The DNA for the CDR3 is TGTGCCATCAGACAGTTCCCCGAATCTGGGGCCAACGTCCTGACTTTC.

This clone was seen once. The chain has TRBV5-1 and TRBJ2-7; 9 bases fit TRBD2. The V gene's germline CDR1 is SGHRS and CDR2 YFSETQ. This CDR3 comprises 13 residues. Trimming took 2 bases from V and 6 from J; bases not matched to a gene: 3. CDR3 protein: CASSFGLASEQYF. The CDR3 region has the DNA TGCGCCAGCAGCTTCGGACTAGCGAGCGAGCAGTACTTC.

This clone has only a few counts. This sequence joins TRBV29-1 and TRBJ1-1; 8 bases are a match to TRBD1. Per germline, CDR1 SQVTM and CDR2 ANQGSEA. V trimming: 6 bases; J trimming: 8 bases; junction bases outside the gene matches: 8. This CDR3 has 12 amino acids. This CDR3 reads CSVADRGREAFF. The CDR3 nucleotides read TGCAGCGTGGCCGACAGGGGACGAGAAGCTTTCTTT.

Only one count was recorded for this clone. The genes are TRBV7-2 and TRBJ2-7; 7 positions agree with TRBD1. CDR1 SGHTA and CDR2 FQGNSA come from the germline V gene. The CDR3 has 16 residues. V shed 6 bases, J shed 1 base, and the junction held 12 bases outside the gene matches. The CDR3 DNA is TGTGCCAGCAGTCTGCATGAGACAGGGCTTTCCTACGAGCAGTACTTC. It encodes CASSLHETGLSYEQYF.

J is TRBJ2-5 and V is TRBV29-1; D perhaps matches TRBD1 (5 bases). Gene TRBJ2-7 matches the end of the DNA better, so the J call may be wrong. The CDR3 is 14 amino acids. The germline V gene has CDR1 SQVTM and CDR2 ANQGSEA. The CDR3 DNA is TGCAGCGTTGGGGGCAGGACCTCCGCCTACGAGCAGTACTTC. The encoded protein is CSVGGRTSAYEQYF.

The chain has TRBV5-1 and TRBJ2-5; D may be TRBD1 (5 bases). Looked up from germline, CDR1 is SGHRS and CDR2 is YFSETQ. This CDR3 is 14 amino acids long. Deletions cut 5 bases from V and 2 bases from J, with 13 bases between. The CDR3 coding sequence is TGCGCCAGCAGGGCCTGGGGCCTACAAGAGACCCAGTACTTC. Protein: CASRAWGLQETQYF. The full variable domain, its missing parts supplied by reference TRBV5-1 and TRBJ2-5, is KAGVTQTPRYLIKTRGQQVTLSCSPISGHRSVSWYQQTPGQGLQFLFEYFSETQRNKGNFPGRFSGRQFSNSRSEMNVSTLELGDSALYLCASRAWGLQETQYFGPGTRLLVL.

V is TRBV28 and J is TRBJ2-1, with 9 bases aligning to TRBD1. Germline assignment: CDR1 MDHEN and CDR2 SYDVKM. J lost 0 bases, V lost 6 bases, and 6 bases had no gene match. CDR3 length equals 16 residues. The CDR3 coding sequence is TGTGCCAGCAGGGGACAGGGCGCTGCCTCCTACAATGAGCAGTTCTTC. Translated: CASRGQGAASYNEQFF.

The chain combines TRBV28 with TRBJ2-7; no clear D gene. The CDR3 spans 16 residues. Trimming stripped 5 bases from V and 2 bases from J, with 19 bases between. CDR1 is MDHEN, CDR2 SYDVKM, per germline. CDR3 region: CASSPPTTSNPYEQYF. Written as DNA, the CDR3 is TGTGCCAGCAGTCCCCCGACCACTTCAAACCCCTACGAGCAGTACTTC.